Below, one TCR beta chain is given with its context. This specimen belongs to a study of CD4 and CD8 cells across lung adenocarcinoma regions. The CDR3 contains 16 residues. Germline V gene sequence: CDR1 MNHNS, CDR2 SASEGT. V shed 0 bases and J shed 9 bases, with 19 bases lying between them. Donors had localized lung adenocarcinoma, a non-small cell lung cancer. One entry per CDR3 protein results from TCRdb running MiXCR on the PCR reads. The repertoire holds over 8,500 distinct CDR3 sequences, with approximately 58% as singletons. The V call is TRBV6-1, the J call TRBJ2-3; D perhaps matches TRBD1 (5 bases). Sample: CD8+ T cells from the margin of a lung tumor. The sequence was collected from a male donor with lung adenocarcinoma. The CD4 and CD8 labels of this study may be unreliable. The CDR3 DNA reads as TGTGCCAGCAGTGAAGCGGGGCTGTGGGTTAAGAACACGCAGTATTTT. This gives the protein CASSEAGLWVKNTQYF.